These 29 T cell receptor beta chains were all obtained from the same sample, sequenced in a study of cytomegalovirus exposure and HLA in healthy donors. A multiplex PCR was run with 60 Vbeta primers and 13 Jbeta primers. TCRdb's table, derived via immunoSEQ multiplex PCR, lists solely in-frame clones and lacks some. The table lists over 100,000 clones, around 79% of them singletons. Sequencing was done on a sample of PBMCs. These receptors were taken from a woman aged 40-49 years in good health and CMV-seronegative.

V gene TRBV6-6 combines with J gene TRBJ2-7; D remains unclear. Germline assignment: CDR1 MNHNY and CDR2 SVGAGI (reference sequence). Deletions cut 5 bases from V and 5 bases from J, with 10 bases between. The CDR3 loop spans 12 amino acids. The CDR3 is CASSALLDEQYF. CDR3 bases: TGTGCCAGCAGTGCCCTATTGGACGAGCAGTACTTC.

This rearrangement joins TRBV5-1 to TRBJ1-1, with a weak D call TRBD1 (6 bases). Germline-derived CDR1 and CDR2 are SGHRS and YFSETQ. The CDR3 length is 15 residues. With 6 bases removed from V and 6 bases from J, the gap between germline ends came to 21 bases. DNA for the CDR3: TGCGCCAGCAACCTGGGGATTTTAGGGGGATCTGAAGCTTTCTTT. This translates into CASNLGILGGSEAFF.

This chain connects TRBV9 to TRBJ2-1, with 16 bases aligning to TRBD2. Germline V gives CDR1 SGDLS, CDR2 YYNGEE. This CDR3 spans 16 amino acids. J lost 7 bases, V lost 4 bases, and 5 bases had no gene match. CDR3 loop: CASSRTGLAGGNEQFF. CDR3 DNA sequence: TGTGCCAGCAGCCGAACGGGACTAGCGGGGGGGAATGAGCAGTTCTTC. Complete variable domain (other parts from reference TRBV9 and TRBJ2-1): DSGVTQTPKHLITATGQRVTLRCSPRSGDLSVYWYQQSLDQGLQFLIQYYNGEERAKGNILERFSAQQFPDLHSELNLSSLELGDSALYFCASSRTGLAGGNEQFFGPGTRLTVL.

The chain has TRBV7-2 and TRBJ1-6; tentative D call: TRBD1 (6 bases). With 4 bases removed from V and 9 bases from J, the gap between germline ends came to 13 bases. The CDR3 is made up of 14 amino acids. Per the germline V gene, CDR1 is SGHTA and CDR2 is FQGNSA. The CDR3 coding sequence is TGTGCCAGCAGCTCGGGACATTTGGGTTCACCCCTCCACTTT. It specifies CASSSGHLGSPLHF.

The chain couples TRBV6-1 to TRBJ1-1; no clear D gene. Trimming left V 2 bases short and J 4 bases short, with 8 bases between. In germline, CDR1 is MNHNS, CDR2 SASEGT. This CDR3 is 13 amino acids long. CDR3 residues: CASSESLSTEAFF. The CDR3 DNA reads TGTGCCAGCAGTGAAAGTCTGAGCACTGAAGCTTTCTTT.

The chain uses TRBV4-1 and TRBJ1-5, with 7 bases aligning to TRBD1. The junction had 6 bases not matched to a gene; V was cut back by 3 bases and J by 4 bases. Germline CDR1 and CDR2: MGHRA and YSYEKL. The CDR3 has 15 residues. CDR3 sequence: CASSHRGTANQPQHF. CDR3 nucleotide sequence: TGCGCCAGCAGCCACCGCGGGACAGCGAATCAGCCCCAGCATTTT.

The rearrangement joins TRBV6-6 to TRBJ1-5, with 7 bases lining up with TRBD1. CDR1 and CDR2 (germline): MNHNY, SVGAGI (reference sequence). The length of the CDR3 is 15 residues. V dropped 6 bases and J dropped 2; count of bases not matched to a gene: 7. CDR3 in amino acids: CASRQTGFGNQPQHF. Here the CDR3 DNA reads TGTGCCAGCAGGCAGACAGGGTTTGGCAATCAGCCCCAGCATTTT.

V usage is TRBV4-1 and J usage is TRBJ2-5; possibly TRBD1 for D (5 bases). Germline V gene lookup returns CDR1 MGHRA and CDR2 YSYEKL. Trimming pared 3 bases from V and 2 bases from J, leaving 16 bases between. There are 16 residues in the CDR3. The DNA for the CDR3 is TGCGCCAGCAGCCATTCCAGGGCCCGCGGACAAGAGACCCAGTACTTC. This codes for CASSHSRARGQETQYF.

This chain uses TRBV6-6 with TRBJ1-2; possibly TRBD1 for D (6 bases). Looked up from germline, CDR1 is MNHNY and CDR2 is SVGAGI (reference sequence). The V and J ends lost 10 bases and 0 bases respectively, with 21 bases between them. CDR3 length equals 16 residues. CDR3 nucleotide sequence: TGTGCCACTGAAGCGAGGGCAGGGGCAACTAACTATGGCTACACCTTC. This gives the protein CATEARAGATNYGYTF.

The chain joins TRBV7-6 to TRBJ2-1; no reliable D call. Trimming removed 2 bases from V and 4 bases from J, with 6 bases in between. This CDR3 is 13 amino acids long. Germline-derived CDR1 and CDR2 are SGHVS and FNYEAQ. CDR3 amino acids: CASSLREYNEQFF. The CDR3 DNA is TGTGCCAGCAGCTTAAGAGAATACAATGAGCAGTTCTTC.

This clone was recorded a few times. The chain combines TRBV4-3 with TRBJ1-1; 7 positions agree with TRBD1. The germline CDR1 and CDR2 sequences are LGHNA and YSLEER. Unmatched junction bases numbered 10, after V lost 3 bases and J lost 6 bases. The length of the CDR3 is 15 residues. Here the CDR3 DNA reads TGCGCCAGCAGCCAGGGACCAGGACAGGTCGCTGAAGCTTTCTTT. Its translation is CASSQGPGQVAEAFF.

This clone was picked up a small number of times. The chain links TRBV27 to TRBJ1-5; 9 bases fit TRBD1. CDR1 MNHEY and CDR2 SMNVEV come from the germline V gene (reference sequence). V lost 3 bases to trimming and J lost 4 bases; unmatched junction nucleotides: 4. This CDR3 is 15 amino acids long. CDR3 region: CASSFGQGPNQPQHF. In nucleotides, the CDR3 is TGTGCCAGCAGTTTTGGACAGGGGCCAAATCAGCCCCAGCATTTT.

The chain links TRBV6-5 to TRBJ2-7; D perhaps matches TRBD1 (6 bases). The CDR3 covers 16 residues. V shed 0 bases and J shed 0 bases, with 12 bases lying between them. The germline gives CDR1 MNHEY, CDR2 SVGAGI. CDR3 region: CASSYSVDRNSYEQYF. CDR3 DNA: TGTGCCAGCAGTTACTCGGTGGACAGAAACTCCTACGAGCAGTACTTC.

This clone came up a few times. The rearrangement joins TRBV6-1 to TRBJ2-5; tentatively, D is TRBD2 (7 bases). CDR1 is MNHNS and CDR2 is SASEGT in the germline V gene. The CDR3 loop spans 17 amino acids. Trimming shortened V by 1 base and J by 1 base, and 16 bases separated the two germline ends. The CDR3, as DNA: TGTGCCAGCAGTGAAGGGGGAGGGGGTCCCGTCCAAGAGACCCAGTACTTC. As protein: CASSEGGGGPVQETQYF.

In DNA, the CDR3 is TGTGCCAGTTGGACAGGGTCTACTGAAAAACTGTTTTTT. It is translated as CASWTGSTEKLFF. The genes are TRBV6-5 and TRBJ1-4; 8 nucleotides align to TRBD1. The trim removed 9 bases at V and 7 bases at J, leaving 7 bases unmatched. CDR3 length: 13 amino acids. The germline V gene has CDR1 MNHEY and CDR2 SVGAGI.

A remark on this clone: The junction and the germline gene differ at one end; a read error may be behind it. The sample holds other DNA sequences that translate to the same CDR3. The CDR3 DNA reads as TGTGCCAGCAGCCAAGTTTACAGCGGGGGAGGGCAAGAGACTCAGTACTTC. Its protein is CASSQVYSGGGQETQYF. The gene calls are TRBV4-2 and TRBJ2-5; 8 bases agree with TRBD2. The germline V gene encodes CDR1 LGHNA and CDR2 YNFKEQ. The CDR3 loop spans 17 amino acids.

V gene TRBV7-9 combines with J gene TRBJ2-5; 8 bases match TRBD2. Germline CDR1 and CDR2: SEHNR and FQNEAQ (reference sequence). This CDR3 is built from 17 residues. J lost 5 bases, V lost 5 bases, and 16 bases had no gene match. Here the CDR3 reads CASSPGTGGPGAETQYF. In DNA, the CDR3 is TGTGCCAGCAGCCCCGGGACGGGGGGGCCGGGTGCGGAGACCCAGTACTTC.

The chain links TRBV5-1 to TRBJ1-3, with 8 nucleotides matching TRBD1. Germline V gene sequence: CDR1 SGHRS, CDR2 YFSETQ. The CDR3 totals 16 residues. The junction had 5 bases not matched to a gene; V was cut back by 1 base and J by 2 bases. The CDR3 region is CASSLSDRGPGNTIYF. CDR3 bases: TGCGCCAGCAGCTTGAGTGACAGGGGCCCTGGAAACACCATATATTTT.

The V gene is TRBV4-1, the J gene TRBJ1-5, with D possibly TRBD1 on 6 matching bases. The CDR3 covers 17 residues. CDR1 and CDR2 from the germline V gene are MGHRA and YSYEKL. Trimming stripped 1 base from V and 0 bases from J, with 13 bases between. CDR3 DNA sequence: TGCGCCAGCAGCCAAGTCCCCGGACAGTATAGCAATCAGCCCCAGCATTTT. Translation: CASSQVPGQYSNQPQHF.

This sequence joins TRBV6-5 and TRBJ1-5; perhaps TRBD1 as D (5 bases). V lost 4 bases to trimming and J lost 3 bases, with 10 bases between them. The germline CDR1 and CDR2 sequences are MNHEY and SVGAGI. This CDR3 contains 14 residues. The CDR3 sequence: CASSFRANNQPQHF. CDR3 nucleotide sequence: TGTGCCAGCAGTTTCAGGGCTAACAATCAGCCCCAGCATTTT.

The CDR3 DNA reads TGTGCCAGCAGCGTATCAGGGGAGCAGCCCCAGCATTTT. This translates into CASSVSGEQPQHF. The chain is built from TRBV9 and TRBJ1-5, with D possibly being TRBD1 (6 bases). Germline CDR1 is SGDLS and CDR2 is YYNGEE. The CDR3 has 13 amino acids. The V end lost 1 base, the J end lost 7 bases, and 9 bases lay between the germline ends.

The chain carries TRBV14 and TRBJ1-3, with D perhaps matching TRBD1 (5 bases). V was clipped by 2 bases and J by 2 bases, with 13 bases between them. The germline V gene encodes CDR1 SGHDN and CDR2 FVKESK. The CDR3 is 16 residues long. Here the CDR3 reads CASSQQAGVTGNTIYF. The CDR3 DNA is TGTGCCAGCAGCCAACAAGCGGGGGTGACTGGAAACACCATATATTTT.

The gene calls are TRBV5-6 and TRBJ1-2; 9 bases agree with TRBD1. With 2 bases clipped from V and 4 bases from J, the junction kept 12 bases outside the gene matches. Germline-derived CDR1 and CDR2 are SGHDT and YYEEEE. The CDR3 is made up of 17 amino acids. The CDR3 spells CASSFKRNRGLSYGYTF. The CDR3 nucleotides read TGTGCCAGCAGCTTTAAACGTAACAGGGGGCTGAGCTATGGCTACACCTTC.

This clone was observed once. V is TRBV6-1 and J is TRBJ2-7; D perhaps matches TRBD1 (5 bases). CDR3 length: 11 residues. Germline V gene sequence: CDR1 MNHNS, CDR2 SASEGT. V gave up 6 bases and J gave up 4 bases, with 7 bases separating them. CDR3: CASRGQYEQYF. The CDR3 DNA reads TGTGCCAGCAGGGGGCAGTACGAGCAGTACTTC.

The chain couples TRBV2 to TRBJ2-7; 9 bases agree with TRBD1. This CDR3 is 16 amino acids long. Looked up from germline, CDR1 is SNHLY and CDR2 is FYNNEI. Trimming at V came to 6 bases and at J to 7 bases, leaving 16 bases not matched to a gene. DNA of the CDR3: TGTGCCAGCAGGGGCCTCGGACAGGGGCAATCGAGGGAGCAGTACTTC. This gives the protein CASRGLGQGQSREQYF.

The gene calls are TRBV5-1 and TRBJ1-1, with D perhaps TRBD1 (6 bases). Trimming took 0 bases from V and 4 from J, leaving 16 bases between them. The CDR3 consists of 16 residues. Germline-derived CDR1 and CDR2 are SGHRS and YFSETQ. The CDR3 here is CASSLEVGGRGTEAFF. The CDR3 DNA reads TGCGCCAGCAGCTTGGAAGTGGGGGGGCGCGGCACTGAAGCTTTCTTT.

This clone was detected ten times or more. The chain has TRBV6-5 and TRBJ2-1, with TRBD1 identical over 7 bases. Trimming removed 6 bases from V and 2 bases from J; junction bases left unmatched: 4. Germline-derived CDR1 and CDR2 are MNHEY and SVGAGI. This CDR3 has 14 residues. For the CDR3, the DNA is TGTGCCAGCAGGCAGACAGGGACCTACAATGAGCAGTTCTTC. Amino acid sequence: CASRQTGTYNEQFF.

This clone was picked up one time. The genes are TRBV5-1 and TRBJ2-1; 9 nucleotides match TRBD2. Per germline, CDR1 SGHRS and CDR2 YFSETQ. J lost 4 bases, V lost 3 bases, and 11 bases had no gene match. This CDR3 has 17 residues. The CDR3 sequence: CASSWSTGTSLYNEQFF. The DNA of the CDR3 is TGCGCCAGCAGCTGGTCCACCGGGACTAGCCTATACAATGAGCAGTTCTTC.

This chain links TRBV4-1 with TRBJ2-2; D not certain. Between the trimmed V and J ends, which lost 0 bases and 2 bases, there was a span of 4 bases. The germline V gene encodes CDR1 MGHRA and CDR2 YSYEKL. The CDR3 runs 14 residues. CDR3 sequence reads: CASSQDPNTGELFF. The CDR3 DNA sequence: TGCGCCAGCAGCCAAGATCCTAACACCGGGGAGCTGTTTTTT.